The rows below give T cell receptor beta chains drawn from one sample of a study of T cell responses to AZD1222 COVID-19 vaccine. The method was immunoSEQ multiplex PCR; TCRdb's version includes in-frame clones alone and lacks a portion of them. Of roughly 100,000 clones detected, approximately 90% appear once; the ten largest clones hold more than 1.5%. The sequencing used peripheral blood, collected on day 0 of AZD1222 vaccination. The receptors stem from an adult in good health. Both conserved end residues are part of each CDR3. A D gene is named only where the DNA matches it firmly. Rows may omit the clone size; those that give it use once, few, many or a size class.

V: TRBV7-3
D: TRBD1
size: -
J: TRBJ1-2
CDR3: CASSPDPRGSYTF
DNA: TGTGCCAGCAGCCCCGACCCCAGGGGGAGCTACACCTTC

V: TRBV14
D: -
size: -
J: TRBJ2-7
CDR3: CASSRPGSGKDEQYF
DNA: TGTGCCAGCAGCCGCCCCGGCTCGGGGAAGGACGAGCAGTACTTC

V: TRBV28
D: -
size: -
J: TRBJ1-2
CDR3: CASSSTLRVYYGYTF
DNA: TGTGCCAGCAGCAGCACCTTACGGGTCTACTATGGCTACACCTTC

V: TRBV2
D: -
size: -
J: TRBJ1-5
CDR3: CASSPLGGPLNQPQHF
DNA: TGTGCCAGCAGTCCCCTTGGGGGCCCACTCAATCAGCCCCAGCATTTT

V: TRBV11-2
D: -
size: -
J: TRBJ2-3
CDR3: CASSSARQGRADTQYF
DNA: TGTGCCAGCAGCTCAGCCCGGCAGGGGCGGGCAGATACGCAGTATTTT

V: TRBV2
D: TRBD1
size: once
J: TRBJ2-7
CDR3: CASSDRGQGGEQYF
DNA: TGTGCCAGCAGTGATCGGGGACAGGGGGGCGAGCAGTACTTC

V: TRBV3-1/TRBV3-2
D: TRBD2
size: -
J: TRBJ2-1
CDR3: CASSASGGAYNEQFF
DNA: TGTGCCAGCTCGGCTAGCGGGGGGGCCTACAATGAGCAGTTCTTC

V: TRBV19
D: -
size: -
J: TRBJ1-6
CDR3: CASSIMDSNSPLHF
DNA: TGTGCCAGTAGTATAATGGACAGTAATTCACCCCTCCACTTT

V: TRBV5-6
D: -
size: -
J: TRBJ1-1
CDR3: CASSFINSNTEAFF
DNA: TGTGCCAGCAGCTTTATTAATTCGAACACTGAAGCTTTCTTT

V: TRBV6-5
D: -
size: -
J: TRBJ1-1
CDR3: CASSYPGVNTEAFF
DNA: TGTGCCAGCAGTTACCCGGGGGTCAACACTGAAGCTTTCTTT

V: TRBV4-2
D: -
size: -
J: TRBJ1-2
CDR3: CASSQGAGDLGGYTF
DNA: TGTGCCAGCAGCCAAGGGGCAGGCGACCTAGGTGGCTACACCTTC

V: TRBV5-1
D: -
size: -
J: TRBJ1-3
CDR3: CASSLDSGNTIYF
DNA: TGCGCCAGCAGCTTGGACTCTGGAAACACCATATATTTT

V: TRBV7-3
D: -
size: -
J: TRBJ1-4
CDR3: CASSLKANEKLFF
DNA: TGTGCCAGCAGCTTAAAGGCTAATGAAAAACTGTTTTTT

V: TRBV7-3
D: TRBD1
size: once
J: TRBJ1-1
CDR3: CASSLGQGADAFF
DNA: TGTGCCAGCAGCCTCGGACAGGGGGCTGACGCTTTCTTT

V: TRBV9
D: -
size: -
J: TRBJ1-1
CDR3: CASSAALIGSTEAFF
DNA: TGTGCCAGCAGCGCCGCTCTAATCGGTAGCACTGAAGCTTTCTTT

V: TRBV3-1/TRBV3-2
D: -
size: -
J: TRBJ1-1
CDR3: CASSHLDSDAEAFF
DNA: TGTGCCAGCAGCCACCTAGACAGTGACGCTGAAGCTTTCTTT